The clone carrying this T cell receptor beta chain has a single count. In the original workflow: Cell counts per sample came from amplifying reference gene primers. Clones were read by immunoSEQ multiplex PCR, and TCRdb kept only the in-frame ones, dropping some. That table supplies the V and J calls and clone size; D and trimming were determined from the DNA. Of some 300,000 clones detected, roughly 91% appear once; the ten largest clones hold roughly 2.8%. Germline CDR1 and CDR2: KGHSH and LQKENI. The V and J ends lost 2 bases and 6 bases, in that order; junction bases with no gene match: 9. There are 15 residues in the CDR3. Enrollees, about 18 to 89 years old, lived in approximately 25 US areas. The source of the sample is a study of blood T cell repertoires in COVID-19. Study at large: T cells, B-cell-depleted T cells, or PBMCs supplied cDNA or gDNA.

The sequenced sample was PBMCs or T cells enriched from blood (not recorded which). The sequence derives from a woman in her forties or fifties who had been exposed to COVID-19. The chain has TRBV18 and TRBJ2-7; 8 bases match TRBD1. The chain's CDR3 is CASSPVGTGYSEQYF. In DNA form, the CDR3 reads TGTGCCAGCTCACCAGTGGGGACAGGCTACTCCGAGCAGTACTTC.